The present T cell receptor (beta chain) was sequenced within a study of persistence of HIV-infected CD4 T cells. At the level of the study: A couple of participants gave one leukapheresis sample; others gave up to about 200 mL blood repeatedly.

Overlapping HIV-1 Gag 15-mer peptides at 0.8 to 1 ug per peptide per mL were used. Memory cells lacking CD40L and CD69 with high CD45RO were sorted. A note on this clone: Its antigen is unknown.

The V gene lost 3 bases and the J gene lost 0 bases, with 15 bases spanning the gap. This CDR3 is 16 amino acids long. In germline, CDR1 is LNHDA, CDR2 SQIVND (reference sequence). The libraries were made with immunoSEQ version 4 in survey mode. Assay: immunoSEQ multiplex PCR; the TCRdb copy retains only in-frame clones and omits some. The data hold some 40,000 clones, with 70% to 90% observed a single time. Specimen: cultured CD4+ T cells from PBMCs, collected from a patient who received antiretroviral therapy. The TCR sequence derives from an adult with HIV. The donor label of this sample is uncertain. This sequence joins TRBV19 and TRBJ2-7; D unresolved. The CDR3 DNA follows: TGTGCCAGTAGTATCTCAGTCGACGGCCTCTCCTACGAGCAGTACTTC. As protein: CASSISVDGLSYEQYF.